Below are 21 T cell receptor beta chains sequenced from a single sample in a study of cytomegalovirus exposure and HLA in healthy donors (dated 2017 in TCRdb). The method behind the library was the immunoSEQ multiplex PCR assay. A mixture of 60 forward primers for TCR Vbeta segments and 13 reverse primers for TCR Jbeta segments was used in the multiplex PCR. Held by TCRdb, this immuneACCESS table contains in-frame sequences only and omits some clones. Under half of the omission traces to an unresolved V gene where checked; the cause of the rest is unknown. This sample comprises about 160,000 clones, 82% of them detected only once. Roughly 1.6% of the sample comes from the top ten. Sequencing input: PBMCs. These receptors were taken from a girl aged 5-17 years in good health and CMV-seropositive.

This chain links TRBV28 with TRBJ1-5, with D possibly TRBD1 on 6 matching bases. This CDR3 contains 14 residues. The V and J ends lost 9 bases and 12 bases respectively, with 24 bases between them. Germline V CDR1 and CDR2: MDHEN, SYDVKM. CDR3 coding DNA: TGTGCCAGTATTATCTCGGGATCCGAGGGGGTCCAGCATTTT. The encoded protein is CASIISGSEGVQHF.

V usage is TRBV6-1 and J usage is TRBJ1-5; D remains ambiguous. Germline V lookup: CDR1 MNHNS, CDR2 SASEGT. This CDR3 is 14 amino acids long. Trimming shortened V by 4 bases and J by 0 bases, and 7 bases separated the two germline ends. CDR3 coding DNA: TGTGCCAGCAGTGGCCGGGATAGCAATCAGCCCCAGCATTTT. It encodes CASSGRDSNQPQHF.

This clone was detected only a few times. The chain uses TRBV7-2 and TRBJ1-2; D is perhaps TRBD1 (6 bases). Germline V gene lookup returns CDR1 SGHTA and CDR2 FQGNSA. The V and J ends lost 5 bases and 2 bases respectively, with 12 bases between them. The CDR3 totals 14 residues. In DNA, the CDR3 is TGTGCCAGCAGCCGCCAACAGGGAAACTATGGCTACACCTTC. This encodes CASSRQQGNYGYTF.

This chain uses TRBV4-1 with TRBJ2-5, with TRBD2 matching over 9 bases. V shed 0 bases, J shed 4 bases, and the junction held 6 bases outside the gene matches. Germline V lookup: CDR1 MGHRA, CDR2 YSYEKL. CDR3 length: 16 amino acids. The CDR3 nucleotides are TGCGCCAGCAGCCAAGATAGGGCGGGAGGGGGAGAGACCCAGTACTTC. It translates to CASSQDRAGGGETQYF.

This sequence joins TRBV4-1 and TRBJ2-1; D ambiguous. Germline CDR1 reads MGHRA; CDR2 reads YSYEKL. The V end lost 4 bases, the J end lost 8 bases, and 12 bases lay between the germline ends. The CDR3 is made up of 13 amino acids. Here the CDR3 reads CASSPTNADEQFF. CDR3 DNA sequence: TGCGCCAGCAGCCCCACGAACGCGGATGAGCAGTTCTTC.

This chain joins TRBV15 and TRBJ2-7; tentative D call: TRBD2 (6 bases). Germline values: CDR1 LNHNV, CDR2 YYDKDF (reference sequence). V lost 3 bases to trimming and J lost 1 base, with 19 bases between them. The CDR3 sequence is 17 residues long. The CDR3 here is CATSREPAAGGSYEQYF. The CDR3 DNA follows: TGTGCCACCAGCAGGGAACCAGCAGCGGGTGGGTCCTACGAGCAGTACTTC.

The CDR3 loop reads CASSGTTGKETQYF. The CDR3 coding sequence is TGTGCCAGCAGTGGTACGACAGGGAAAGAGACCCAGTACTTC. The chain has TRBV25-1 and TRBJ2-5, with TRBD1 matching 7 bases. The germline V gene encodes CDR1 MGHDK and CDR2 SYGVNS. After removal of 4 bases from V and 3 bases from J, the junction contained 5 bases not matched to a gene. The CDR3 extends over 14 amino acids.

V and J are TRBV9 and TRBJ1-5, with D maybe TRBD1 (6 bases). The ends were cut back, 2 bases at V and 9 bases at J, with 15 bases in the middle. CDR1 is SGDLS, CDR2 YYNGEE, per germline. The CDR3 is 14 amino acids. The CDR3 nucleotides are TGTGCCAGCAGCGTTGGGGGGGTAGGGGGGCCCCAGCATTTT. Protein: CASSVGGVGGPQHF. The full variable domain, completed using reference TRBV9 and TRBJ1-5, is DSGVTQTPKHLITATGQRVTLRCSPRSGDLSVYWYQQSLDQGLQFLIQYYNGEERAKGNILERFSAQQFPDLHSELNLSSLELGDSALYFCASSVGGVGGPQHFGDGTRLSIL.

The chain is built from TRBV18 and TRBJ2-1; 13 positions match TRBD2. The CDR3 consists of 15 residues. From germline, CDR1 is KGHSH and CDR2 LQKENI. Trimming at V came to 2 bases and at J to 7 bases, leaving 2 bases not matched to a gene. The CDR3 nucleotides are TGTGCCAGCTCACCAAGGACTAGCGGGAGTAATGAGCAGTTCTTC. It translates to CASSPRTSGSNEQFF.

V usage is TRBV30 and J usage is TRBJ1-1; no definite D call. CDR3 length: 13 amino acids. Trimming cost V 5 bases and J 2 bases, with 12 bases left between them. The germline V gene encodes CDR1 GTSNPN and CDR2 SVGIG (reference sequence). The CDR3 nucleotides read TGTGCCTGGGCGTGGAGGGTTAACACTGAAGCTTTCTTT. It translates to CAWAWRVNTEAFF.

The chain employs TRBV28 and TRBJ1-2; TRBD1 might be the D (6 bases). Between the trimmed V and J ends, which lost 5 bases and 7 bases, there was a span of 20 bases. This CDR3 is built from 15 residues. The germline gives CDR1 MDHEN, CDR2 SYDVKM. The CDR3 nucleotides are TGTGCCAGCAGTCCCCTCCGGGGTGGGGGCCTTGGCTACACCTTC. Residues: CASSPLRGGGLGYTF.

This chain links TRBV7-6 with TRBJ2-7; TRBD2 aligns across 7 bases. This CDR3 spans 16 amino acids. V lost 2 bases and J lost 5; bases outside the gene matches: 12. Germline values: CDR1 SGHVS, CDR2 FNYEAQ. This chain's CDR3 is CASSLWVLGGSHEQYF. CDR3 sequence (DNA): TGTGCCAGCAGCTTATGGGTTTTGGGCGGGAGCCACGAGCAGTACTTC. The full variable domain, rest sourced from reference TRBV7-6 and TRBJ2-7, is GAGVSQSPRYKVTKRGQDVALRCDPISGHVSLYWYRQALGQGPEFLTYFNYEAQQDKSGLPNDRFSAERPEGSISTLTIQRTEQRDSAMYRCASSLWVLGGSHEQYFGPGTRLTVT.

The table lists this clone with a few counts. CDR3 DNA: TGTGCCAGCAGCGTAGCGGGGGGGGTAGATACGCAGTATTTT. Its translation is CASSVAGGVDTQYF. The gene calls are TRBV9 and TRBJ2-3; 8 nucleotides agree with TRBD2. V shed 0 bases and J 5 bases; nucleotides not matched to a gene: 2. The CDR3 sequence is 14 residues long. In germline, CDR1 is SGDLS, CDR2 YYNGEE.

The CDR3 loop is CASSLTGSTGELFF. CDR3 coding DNA: TGTGCCAGCAGCTTAACCGGGTCCACCGGGGAGCTGTTTTTT. This rearrangement joins TRBV7-3 to TRBJ2-2; D uncertain. Trimming left V 0 bases short and J 4 bases short, with 6 bases between. CDR1 is SGHTA, CDR2 FQGTGA, per germline. The CDR3 consists of 14 residues.

This clone was counted a few times. This chain joins TRBV15 and TRBJ2-3; 8 bases agree with TRBD2. This CDR3 is 16 amino acids long. Per the germline V gene, CDR1 is LNHNV and CDR2 is YYDKDF (reference sequence). Losses at the gene ends were 0 bases for V and 3 bases for J; bases not matched to a gene: 5. This CDR3 reads CATSREAGEFTDTQYF. The CDR3 nucleotides are TGTGCCACCAGCAGAGAAGCGGGAGAGTTTACAGATACGCAGTATTTT.

Remarks on this clone: One end of the junction fails to match germline, which may point to a read error. The chain employs TRBV28 and TRBJ1-5; maybe TRBD1 (6 bases). The CDR3 has 17 residues. Germline V gene data show CDR1 as MDHEN and CDR2 as SYDVKM. The CDR3 reads CVSSLYRGGIGNQPQHF. CDR3 sequence (DNA): TGTGTCAGCAGTTTATATAGGGGGGGGATTGGAAATCAGCCCCAGCATTTT.

The genes are TRBV10-1 and TRBJ2-7, with a possible D match to TRBD2 (6 bases). V was pared by 3 bases and J by 5 bases, with 17 bases between. The V gene's germline CDR1 is WNHNN and CDR2 SYGVQD (reference sequence). The CDR3 contains 15 residues. Here the CDR3 reads CASSDFGGSTHEQYF. The CDR3 DNA reads as TGCGCCAGCAGTGATTTCGGAGGGAGTACCCACGAGCAGTACTTC.

The V and J genes are TRBV5-1 and TRBJ2-7; 7 bases line up with TRBD2. Germline-derived CDR1 and CDR2 are SGHRS and YFSETQ. Trimming took 4 bases from V and 3 from J; bases not matched to a gene: 7. CDR3 size: 14 residues. This CDR3 is CASSPAGRIYEQYF. CDR3 DNA: TGCGCCAGCAGCCCAGCGGGGAGGATCTACGAGCAGTACTTC.

This clone turned up a few times. The chain joins TRBV5-5 to TRBJ1-2; TRBD1 is a possible D gene (5 bases). Trimming removed 7 bases from V and 3 bases from J, with 13 bases in between. The CDR3 length is 13 residues. Germline assignment: CDR1 SGHKS and CDR2 YYEKEE (reference sequence). The CDR3 loop is CASQSIGDYGYTF. The DNA for the CDR3 is TGTGCCAGCCAAAGCATAGGGGACTATGGCTACACCTTC.

The rearrangement uses TRBV30 and TRBJ1-2, with TRBD1 matching 12 bases. V shed 5 bases and J 6 bases; nucleotides not matched to a gene: 4. Per the germline V gene, CDR1 is GTSNPN and CDR2 is SVGIG (reference sequence). The CDR3 runs to 13 residues. The CDR3 nucleotides are TGTGCCTGGGGGACAGGGGGCCTTGATGGCTACACCTTC. This translates into CAWGTGGLDGYTF.

This chain links TRBV28 with TRBJ1-2; unclear D gene. The CDR3 loop spans 11 amino acids. CDR1 and CDR2 (germline): MDHEN, SYDVKM. The V end was cut by 3 bases, the J end by 8 bases, with 7 bases between. The CDR3 DNA sequence: TGTGCCAGCAGTTTGGAGAGCGGCTACACCTTC. This encodes CASSLESGYTF.